One sample yielded the 2 T cell receptor beta chains listed below, sequenced in a study of T cell responses to AZD1222 COVID-19 vaccine. The repertoire was sequenced with immunoSEQ multiplex PCR; TCRdb's copy has only in-frame clones and lacks some. The sample includes 90,000 to 110,000 clones, 91% of them seen just once. Sequencing used peripheral blood, obtained on day 0 of AZD1222 vaccination. All receptors derive from an adult in good health.

The chain has TRBV5-1 and TRBJ2-5; TRBD2 might be the D (5 bases). The CDR3 is made up of 14 amino acids. Germline V CDR1 and CDR2: SGHRS, YFSETQ. V gave up 4 bases and J gave up 5 bases, with 15 bases separating them. The CDR3 sequence: CASSGGGEGETQYF. The CDR3 DNA sequence: TGCGCCAGCAGCGGAGGTGGGGAAGGCGAGACCCAGTACTTC.

In its sample, this clone was seen once. This rearrangement joins TRBV20-1 to TRBJ1-2, with 8 bases lining up with TRBD1. CDR1 is DFQATT, CDR2 SNEGSKA, per germline (reference sequence). The CDR3 loop spans 18 amino acids. The ends lost 3 bases at V and 3 bases at J; junction bases unmatched: 18. CDR3 in amino acids: CSASHRDQRQGIYYGYTF. CDR3 DNA: TGCAGTGCTAGTCACCGGGACCAAAGACAGGGGATTTACTATGGCTACACCTTC.